This TCR beta chain was sequenced in a study of blood T cell repertoires in COVID-19. Germline assignment: CDR1 SNHLY and CDR2 FYNNEI. This CDR3 comprises 15 residues. The count of this clone is one. The junction differs from germline at one of its ends, possibly a read error. Only in-frame clones appear in the TCRdb table, and some are missing; sequencing was by immunoSEQ multiplex PCR. The sample comprises 55,000 to 85,000 clones, 88% of which are singletons, and 4% to 5.5% rests with the top ten. The chain combines TRBV2 with TRBJ2-5; 12 bases are a match to TRBD2. The source is a human donor in a cohort sampled during active COVID-19. Sequences were obtained from peripheral blood. DNA for the CDR3: TGTGCCAGCAGAGAAGGACTAGCGGGGTATGAGACCCAGTACTTC. It is translated as CASREGLAGYETQYF.